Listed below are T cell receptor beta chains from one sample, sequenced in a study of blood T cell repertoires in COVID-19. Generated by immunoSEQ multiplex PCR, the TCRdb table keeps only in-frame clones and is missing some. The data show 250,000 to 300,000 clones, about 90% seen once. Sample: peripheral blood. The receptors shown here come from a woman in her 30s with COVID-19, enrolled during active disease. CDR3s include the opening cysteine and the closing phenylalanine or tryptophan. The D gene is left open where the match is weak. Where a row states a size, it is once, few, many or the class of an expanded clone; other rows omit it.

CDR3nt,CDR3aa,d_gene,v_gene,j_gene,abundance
TGTGCCAGCAGCTCGCGTCAGGGTGTAAATGAAAAACTGTTTTTT,CASSSRQGVNEKLFF,-,TRBV27,TRBJ1-4,-
TGTGCCAGCAGTGTGCCAGCCTACGAGCAGTACTTC,CASSVPAYEQYF,-,TRBV2,TRBJ2-7,-
TGTGCCAGCAGTTACGTAGCCCGGGGGGAGCTGTTTTTT,CASSYVARGELFF,-,TRBV6-2/TRBV6-3,TRBJ2-2,-
TGTGCCAGTAGTCCAGGGGACCCGTCCTACAATGAGCAGTTCTTC,CASSPGDPSYNEQFF,-,TRBV19,TRBJ2-1,-
TGCGCCAGCAGCCAAGTGGACAGGGGGGGTTCACCCCTCCACTTT,CASSQVDRGGSPLHF,TRBD1,TRBV4-1,TRBJ1-6,few
TGTGCCAGCAGCTTCGAGCGGGGGCACTCCTACGAGCAGTACTTC,CASSFERGHSYEQYF,TRBD2,TRBV7-6,TRBJ2-7,-
TGTGCCAGCAGTGAAGGGACTAGCGGGCTTGCCTACGAGCAGTACTTC,CASSEGTSGLAYEQYF,TRBD2,TRBV6-1,TRBJ2-7,-
TGTGCCAGCTCACCACCGTCACAGGGGTCAGATACGCAGTATTTT,CASSPPSQGSDTQYF,TRBD1,TRBV18,TRBJ2-3,few
TGTGCCAGCAGCTTAATACAGGGGCTACTAGGAACCTACGAGCAGTACTTC,CASSLIQGLLGTYEQYF,TRBD1,TRBV7-2,TRBJ2-7,-
TGCGCCAGCAGTTTTGGACAGGCCATGACTGAAGCTTTCTTT,CASSFGQAMTEAFF,TRBD1,TRBV10-2,TRBJ1-1,few
TGTGCCAGCAGCTTTTTCAACTCCTACGAGCAGTACTTC,CASSFFNSYEQYF,-,TRBV11-2,TRBJ2-7,few
TGTGCCAGCCCCGAACGAGGACAGGGAATCTACGAGCAGTACTTC,CASPERGQGIYEQYF,TRBD1,TRBV27,TRBJ2-7,-
TGCAGCATCAAACCCAGACAGGGGACACACAATGAGCAGTTCTTC,CSIKPRQGTHNEQFF,TRBD1,TRBV29-1,TRBJ2-1,-
TGTGCCAGTAGCGACAGGGTGGGTCAGCCCCAGCATTTT,CASSDRVGQPQHF,TRBD1,TRBV19,TRBJ1-5,-
TGTGCCAGCAGTTTAGGTATCGGCACTGAAGCTTTCTTT,CASSLGIGTEAFF,-,TRBV12-3/TRBV12-4,TRBJ1-1,-
TGTGCCAGTAGTATAGTCCCGGGAAGCAATCAGCCCCAGCATTTT,CASSIVPGSNQPQHF,-,TRBV19,TRBJ1-5,once
TGTGCCAGCTCACCAGGTTTTAACAGTGAAGCTTTCTTT,CASSPGFNSEAFF,-,TRBV18,TRBJ1-1,once
TGTGCCAGCAGTTATTCTGACAGGGTAAACTATGGCTACACCTTC,CASSYSDRVNYGYTF,TRBD1,TRBV28,TRBJ1-2,few
TGTGCCAGCAGCCATGGGGCCGGGGGAGCGGCTAGCACAGATACGCAGTATTTT,CASSHGAGGAASTDTQYF,-,TRBV4-2,TRBJ2-3,-
TGTGCCAGCAGCTTAAACACGGGTTACAATGAGCAGTTCTTC,CASSLNTGYNEQFF,-,TRBV7-8,TRBJ2-1,once
TGCAGCGCATACACCCAAGTTAACACTGAAGCTTTCTTT,CSAYTQVNTEAFF,-,TRBV29-1,TRBJ1-1,-
TGTGCCAGCAGTTTAGGGAGTGTTCGGGGCTACACCTTC,CASSLGSVRGYTF,-,TRBV12-3/TRBV12-4,TRBJ1-2,-
TGTGCCAGCAGTTACTCGCAGGGGGCGATGGAGCAGTACTTC,CASSYSQGAMEQYF,TRBD1,TRBV6-5,TRBJ2-7,once
TGTGCCACCAGTGGTAGCGGGGGGCGGGGAGATACGCAGTATTTT,CATSGSGGRGDTQYF,TRBD2,TRBV24-1,TRBJ2-3,-
TGTGCCAGCAGTGACCCATGGAACACTGAAGCTTTCTTT,CASSDPWNTEAFF,-,TRBV6-1,TRBJ1-1,few
TGTGCCAGCAGCGTAGGAGGTAGCGGGATGGGCGGGGAGCTGTTTTTT,CASSVGGSGMGGELFF,TRBD2,TRBV9,TRBJ2-2,-
TGTGCCAGTTCGACAGGGGGAGGGACTGAAGCTTTCTTT,CASSTGGGTEAFF,TRBD1,TRBV19,TRBJ1-1,-
TGTGCCACCAGCCCTAGGGGAAACACTGAAGCTTTCTTT,CATSPRGNTEAFF,-,TRBV15,TRBJ1-1,-
TGTGCCACCAGCAGAGAGGAACAGGGAGTAGGTGGAAACACCATATATTTT,CATSREEQGVGGNTIYF,-,TRBV15,TRBJ1-3,-
TGCGCCAGCAGCTTGAAGGGGTACACTGAAGCTTTCTTT,CASSLKGYTEAFF,-,TRBV5-1,TRBJ1-1,few
TGTGCTTCCCACCAGGGTTCCTCTGGAAACACCATATATTTT,CASHQGSSGNTIYF,-,TRBV6-5,TRBJ1-3,once